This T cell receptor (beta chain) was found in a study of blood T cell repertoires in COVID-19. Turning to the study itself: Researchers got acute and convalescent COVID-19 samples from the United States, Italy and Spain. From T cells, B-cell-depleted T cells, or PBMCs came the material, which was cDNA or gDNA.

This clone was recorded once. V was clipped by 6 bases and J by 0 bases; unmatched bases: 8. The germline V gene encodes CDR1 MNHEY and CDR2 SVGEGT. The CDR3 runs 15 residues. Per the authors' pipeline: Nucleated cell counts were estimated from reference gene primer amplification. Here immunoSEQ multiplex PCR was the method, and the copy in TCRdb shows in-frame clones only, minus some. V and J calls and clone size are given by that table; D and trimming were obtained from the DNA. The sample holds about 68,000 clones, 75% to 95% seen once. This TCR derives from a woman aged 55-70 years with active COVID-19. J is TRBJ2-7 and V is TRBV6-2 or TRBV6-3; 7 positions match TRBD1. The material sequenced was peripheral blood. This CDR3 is CASSAGTVYSYEQYF. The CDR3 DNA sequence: TGTGCCAGCAGCGCCGGGACAGTTTACTCCTACGAGCAGTACTTC.